This T cell receptor (beta chain) was found in a study of early T cells in non-severe SARS-CoV-2 infection. Tagging with unique molecular identifiers was applied to individual cDNA molecules. TCRdb fed the 5' RACE reads into MiXCR, producing one record per CDR3 protein. Of about 50,000 distinct CDR3 sequences in the sample, approximately 10% are singletons; the top ten hold around 13%. This clonotype was found many times. Its antigen is undetermined. Study-level findings and limits: Reliance on VDJdb matching favored anti-spike CD8 responses; private and CD4 specificities were missed.

This receptor was identified in an adult who was a healthcare worker with PCR-confirmed SARS-CoV-2 infection or an uninfected control (not recorded which). Sequenced: whole blood.

CDR3 residues: CSVVGRGLYEQYF. In DNA, the CDR3 is TGCAGCGTTGTGGGCAGGGGACTCTACGAGCAGTACTTC. The V and J genes are TRBV29-1 and TRBJ2-7, with D possibly being TRBD1 or TRBD2 (6 bases each). Germline values: CDR1 SQVTM, CDR2 ANQGSEA. V was cut by 4 bases and J by 3 bases, with 13 bases left in between. The CDR3 is made up of 13 amino acids.